The clone carrying this T cell receptor beta chain is a singleton in its sample. Its target is unknown. The source of the sample is a study of Ad26.COV2.S vaccination and SARS-CoV-2 variants. General observations from the study: Vaccinees showed greater spike-specific TCR breadth than placebo recipients.

V lost 3 bases to trimming and J lost 0 bases, with 6 bases between them. The CDR3 has 14 amino acids. CDR1 and CDR2 from the germline V gene are SNHLY and FYNNEI. Method: immunoSEQ multiplex PCR; TCRdb's copy keeps in-frame clones and lacks some. The data contain roughly 700,000 clones, 80% to 90% of them seen just once; the ten biggest clones take up around 1.5%. Noted treatment: around 19 received Ad26.COV2.S at low or high dose, single or two shots; a few received placebo; per-sample allocation not given. Samples came from day 63 after the first vaccine or placebo injection. The sequence came from a person aged 18-60 years who received the Ad26.COV2.S COVID-19 vaccine or a placebo. The sequences come from peripheral blood, collected in a trial of Ad26.COV2.S vaccine versus placebo. The rearrangement uses TRBV2 and TRBJ1-3; D not certain. The CDR3 DNA is TGTGCCAGCAGTGACGTCAGCTCTGGAAACACCATATATTTT. Translation gives CASSDVSSGNTIYF.